The clone carrying this T cell receptor beta chain was picked up one time. This sample stems from a study of blood T cell repertoires in COVID-19. Across the whole study: Donors in the United States, Italy and Spain gave samples during acute or convalescent COVID-19.

CDR3 length: 14 amino acids. V was trimmed by 3 bases and J by 6 bases, leaving 12 bases between them. Germline V lookup: CDR1 MDHEN, CDR2 SYDVKM. Profiling relied on immunoSEQ multiplex PCR, and the TCRdb table lists in-frame clones only, not all of them. The sample has some 390,000 clones, roughly 86% seen once. The sequencing input was peripheral blood. The chain carries TRBV28 and TRBJ1-5; no clear D gene. The TCR comes from a woman aged 55-69 years with COVID-19, enrolled during active disease. CDR3 nucleotides: TGTGCCAGCAGTTTTGCGGGGTTTGCTCAGCCCCAGCATTTT. The encoded protein is CASSFAGFAQPQHF.